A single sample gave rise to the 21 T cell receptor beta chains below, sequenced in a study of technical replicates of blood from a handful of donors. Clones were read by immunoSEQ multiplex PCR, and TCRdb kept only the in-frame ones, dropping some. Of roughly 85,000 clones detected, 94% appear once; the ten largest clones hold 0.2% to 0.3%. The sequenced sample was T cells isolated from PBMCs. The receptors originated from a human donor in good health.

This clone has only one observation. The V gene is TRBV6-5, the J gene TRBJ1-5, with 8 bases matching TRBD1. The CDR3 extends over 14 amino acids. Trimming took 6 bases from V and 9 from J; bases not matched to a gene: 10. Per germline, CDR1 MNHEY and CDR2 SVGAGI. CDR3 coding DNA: TGTGCCAGCAGGGACGACAGGGGACGGGGGCCCCAGCATTTT. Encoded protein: CASRDDRGRGPQHF.

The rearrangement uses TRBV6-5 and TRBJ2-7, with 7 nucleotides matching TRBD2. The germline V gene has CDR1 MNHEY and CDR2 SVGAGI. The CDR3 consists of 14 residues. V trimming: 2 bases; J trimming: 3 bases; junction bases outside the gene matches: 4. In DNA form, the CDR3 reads TGTGCCAGCAGTTACGGGAGGGGCAGCTACGAGCAGTACTTC. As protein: CASSYGRGSYEQYF.

CDR3 sequence (DNA): TGTGCCAGCAGCGCCCGACAGGGTAGTTCGTATGAGCAGTTCTTC. Protein sequence: CASSARQGSSYEQFF. This chain links TRBV7-7 with TRBJ2-1; 7 bases agree with TRBD1. The CDR3 sequence is 15 residues long. CDR1 and CDR2 (germline): SSHAT, FNYEAQ (reference sequence). The V segment lost 5 bases and the J segment 8 bases; nucleotides outside the gene matches: 12.

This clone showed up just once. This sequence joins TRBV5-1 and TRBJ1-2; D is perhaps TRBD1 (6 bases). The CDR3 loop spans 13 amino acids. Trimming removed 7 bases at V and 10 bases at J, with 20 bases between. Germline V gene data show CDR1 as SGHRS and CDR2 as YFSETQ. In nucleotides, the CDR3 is TGCGCCAGCCAGGAAACAGGGAAACCAGACTACACCTTC. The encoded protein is CASQETGKPDYTF.

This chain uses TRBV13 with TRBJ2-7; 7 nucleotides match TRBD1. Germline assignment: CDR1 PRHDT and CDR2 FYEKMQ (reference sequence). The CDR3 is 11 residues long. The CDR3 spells CASSFGTVKAV. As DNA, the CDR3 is TGTGCCAGCAGCTTCGGGACAGTTAAGGCCGTC.

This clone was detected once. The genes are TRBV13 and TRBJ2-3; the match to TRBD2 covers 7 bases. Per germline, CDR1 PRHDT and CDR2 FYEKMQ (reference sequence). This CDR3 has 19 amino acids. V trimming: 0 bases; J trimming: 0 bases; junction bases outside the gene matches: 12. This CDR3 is CASSLGSLFSGVSTDTQYF. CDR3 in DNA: TGTGCCAGCAGCTTAGGTTCCCTTTTCAGCGGGGTTAGCACAGATACGCAGTATTTT. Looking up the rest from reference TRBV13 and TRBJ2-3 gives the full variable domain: AAGVIQSPRHLIKEKRETATLKCYPIPRHDTVYWYQQGPGQDPQFLISFYEKMQSDKGSIPDRFSAQQFSDYHSELNMSSLELGDSALYFCASSLGSLFSGVSTDTQYFGPGTRLTVL.

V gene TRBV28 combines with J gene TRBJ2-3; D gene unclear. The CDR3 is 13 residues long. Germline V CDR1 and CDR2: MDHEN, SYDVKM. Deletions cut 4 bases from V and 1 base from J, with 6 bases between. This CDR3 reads CASSWQGTDTQYF. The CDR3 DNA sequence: TGTGCCAGCAGTTGGCAGGGCACAGATACGCAGTATTTT.

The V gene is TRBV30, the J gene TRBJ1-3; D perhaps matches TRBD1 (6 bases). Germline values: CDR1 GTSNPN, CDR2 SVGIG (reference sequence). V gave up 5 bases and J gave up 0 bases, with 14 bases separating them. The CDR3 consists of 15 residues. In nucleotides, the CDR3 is TGTGCCTGGTCCGCAGGGGAAAGCTCTGGAAACACCATATATTTT. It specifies CAWSAGESSGNTIYF.

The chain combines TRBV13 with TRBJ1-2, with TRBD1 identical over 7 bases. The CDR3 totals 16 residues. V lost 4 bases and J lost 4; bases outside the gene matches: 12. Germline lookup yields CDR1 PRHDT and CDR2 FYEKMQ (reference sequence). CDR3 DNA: TGTGCCAGCAGCTCGAATGGACAGGATCTCCTCTATGGCTACACCTTC. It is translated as CASSSNGQDLLYGYTF.

The CDR3: CASSQNQEREQYF. DNA of the CDR3: TGTGCCAGCTCACAGAACCAGGAACGCGAGCAGTACTTC. V gene TRBV18 combines with J gene TRBJ2-7; D remains unclear. The germline CDR1 and CDR2 sequences are KGHSH and LQKENI. The CDR3 consists of 13 residues. V dropped 4 bases and J dropped 6 bases, with 13 bases sitting between them.

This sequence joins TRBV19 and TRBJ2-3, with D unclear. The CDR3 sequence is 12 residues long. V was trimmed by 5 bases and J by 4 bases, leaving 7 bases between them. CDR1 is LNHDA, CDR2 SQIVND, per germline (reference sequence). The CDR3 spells CASSLYPDTQYF. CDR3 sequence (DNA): TGTGCCAGTAGTCTCTACCCAGATACGCAGTATTTT.

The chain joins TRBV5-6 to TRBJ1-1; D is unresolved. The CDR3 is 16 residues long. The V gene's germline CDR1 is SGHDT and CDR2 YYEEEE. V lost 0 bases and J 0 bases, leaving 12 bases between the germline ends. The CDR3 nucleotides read TGTGCCAGCAGCTTGGACGGAGGTAGGATGAACACTGAAGCTTTCTTT. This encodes CASSLDGGRMNTEAFF.

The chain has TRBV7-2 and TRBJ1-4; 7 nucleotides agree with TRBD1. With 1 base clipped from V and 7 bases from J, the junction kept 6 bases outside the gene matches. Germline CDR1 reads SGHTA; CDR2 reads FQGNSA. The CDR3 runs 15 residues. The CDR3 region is CASSLEGQRSEKLFF. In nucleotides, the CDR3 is TGTGCCAGCAGCTTAGAGGGACAGCGGTCTGAAAAACTGTTTTTT. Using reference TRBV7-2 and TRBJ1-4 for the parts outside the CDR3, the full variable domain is GAGVSQSPSNKVTEKGKDVELRCDPISGHTALYWYRQSLGQGLEFLIYFQGNSAPDKSGLPSDRFSAERTGGSVSTLTIQRTQQEDSAVYLCASSLEGQRSEKLFFGSGTQLSVL.

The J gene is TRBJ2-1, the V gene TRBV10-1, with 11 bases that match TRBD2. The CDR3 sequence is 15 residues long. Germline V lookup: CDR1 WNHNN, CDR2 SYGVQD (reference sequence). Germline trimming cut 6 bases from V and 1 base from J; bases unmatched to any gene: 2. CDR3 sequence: CASSVAGGSYNEQFF. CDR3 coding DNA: TGCGCCAGCAGCGTAGCGGGAGGGTCCTACAATGAGCAGTTCTTC.

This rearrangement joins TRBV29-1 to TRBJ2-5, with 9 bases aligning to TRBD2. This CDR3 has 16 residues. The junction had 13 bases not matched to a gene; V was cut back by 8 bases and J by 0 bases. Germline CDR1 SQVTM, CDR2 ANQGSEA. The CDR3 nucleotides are TGCAGCTCCACCCCAGGACTAGCGATATACCAAGAGACCCAGTACTTC. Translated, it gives CSSTPGLAIYQETQYF.

CDR3 protein: CASSATSSGGDNEQFF. The DNA for the CDR3 is TGTGCCAGCAGCGCTACTTCTAGCGGGGGGGACAATGAGCAGTTCTTC. This chain uses TRBV9 with TRBJ2-1, with 12 bases identical to TRBD2. V was pared by 3 bases and J by 5 bases, with 6 bases of the junction left unmatched. The V gene's germline CDR1 is SGDLS and CDR2 YYNGEE. The CDR3 is made up of 16 amino acids.

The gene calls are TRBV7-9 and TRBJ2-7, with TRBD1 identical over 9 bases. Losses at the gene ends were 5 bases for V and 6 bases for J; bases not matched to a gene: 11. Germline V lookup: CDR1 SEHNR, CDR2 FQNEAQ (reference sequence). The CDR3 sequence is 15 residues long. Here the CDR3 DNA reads TGTGCCAGCAGCCACGTAGACAGGGGGATCGCCGAGCAGTACTTC. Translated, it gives CASSHVDRGIAEQYF.

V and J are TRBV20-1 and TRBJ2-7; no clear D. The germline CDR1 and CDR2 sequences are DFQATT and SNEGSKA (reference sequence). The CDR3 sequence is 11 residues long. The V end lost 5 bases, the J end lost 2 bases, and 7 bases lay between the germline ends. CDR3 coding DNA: TGCAGTGCTGGGCTAACCTACGAGCAGTACTTC. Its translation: CSAGLTYEQYF.

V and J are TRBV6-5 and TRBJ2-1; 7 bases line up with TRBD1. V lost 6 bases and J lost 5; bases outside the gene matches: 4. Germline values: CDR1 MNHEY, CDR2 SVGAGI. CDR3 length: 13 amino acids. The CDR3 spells CASRGQPHNEQFF. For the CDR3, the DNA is TGTGCCAGCAGGGGACAGCCCCACAATGAGCAGTTCTTC.

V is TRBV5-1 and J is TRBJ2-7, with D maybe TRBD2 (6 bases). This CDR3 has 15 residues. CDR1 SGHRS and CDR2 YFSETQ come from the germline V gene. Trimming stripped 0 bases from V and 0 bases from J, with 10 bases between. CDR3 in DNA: TGCGCCAGCAGCTTGGGGGGGACTTACTCCTACGAGCAGTACTTC. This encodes CASSLGGTYSYEQYF.

The CDR3 nucleotides read TGTGCCAGCCGACAGGCAGCTTTCTTT. Its translation is CASRQAAFF. The chain couples TRBV9 to TRBJ1-1; D possibly corresponds to TRBD1 (6 bases). Deletions cut 7 bases from V and 10 bases from J, with 8 bases between. The CDR3 sequence is 9 residues long. Germline CDR1 reads SGDLS; CDR2 reads YYNGEE.